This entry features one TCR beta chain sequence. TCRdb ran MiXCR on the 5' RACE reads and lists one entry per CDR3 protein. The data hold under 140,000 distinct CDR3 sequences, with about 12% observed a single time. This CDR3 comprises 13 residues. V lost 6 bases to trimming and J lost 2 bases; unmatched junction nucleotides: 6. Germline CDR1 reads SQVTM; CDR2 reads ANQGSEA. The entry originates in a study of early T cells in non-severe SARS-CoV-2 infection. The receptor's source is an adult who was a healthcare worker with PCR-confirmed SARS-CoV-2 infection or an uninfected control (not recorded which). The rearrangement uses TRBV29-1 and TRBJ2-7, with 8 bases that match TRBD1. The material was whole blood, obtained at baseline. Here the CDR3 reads CSVLTGDTYEQYF. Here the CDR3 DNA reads TGCAGCGTCTTGACAGGGGATACCTACGAGCAGTACTTC.